This paragraph covers one T cell receptor (beta chain) sequence. The antigen this receptor binds is unknown. No base quality information exists; no much larger clone differs at one position. This sample was included in a study of T cell repertoires in cytomegalovirus infection (dated by TCRdb to the late 2010s). About the full investigation: Recently identified HLA-C-restricted CMV epitopes, whose presentation resists viral immunomodulation, were targeted by peptide stimulations together with well-studied HLA-B-restricted epitopes. Because public TCR beta signatures pointed to carriage of CMV infection together with the matching HLA type, the HLA type of each donor mattered for the analysis.

The germline V gene specifies MNHNS as CDR1 and SASEGT as CDR2. The CDR3 holds 12 amino acids from the cysteine to the phenylalanine. The entry retains the CDR3 DNA only, 36 bases that are in frame from base 1. Trimming takes 0 bases from V and 10 bases from J, and the germline ends sit 9 bases apart. The label giving this sample's treatment or condition can be read as: in vitro stimulation with specific CMV peptide epitopes to enrich CMV-specific T cells. This sample was sequenced with an Illumina HiSeq 1500. TCRdb redid the processing of the public reads, applying fastp at Q25 and MiXCR, and retained in-frame beta chains. Rows merge per CDR3 protein into single entries with the most common DNA and genes. In this sample the table shows some 800,000 distinct CDR3 sequences, around a third of which occur a single time. Around an eighth of the sample goes to the ten largest clones. Paper-wide results and their limitations: The ex vivo response was dominated by HLA-C-restricted CMV-specific TCR beta clonotypes, which also provided the single most frequent clonotype in two of eight donors. In both this cohort and an independent cohort of some 350 donors, the cumulative frequency of public TCR beta family members distinguished carriers of CMV infection plus the relevant HLA type.

The sequence joins TRBV6-1 to TRBJ1-1, with the D gene not confidently named. This receptor was obtained from a human donor in good health (CMV status not recorded). Some clones in this sample may be carry-over from other donors' samples. Sequencing used cultured CD8+ T cells from PBMCs, obtained from culture after CMV antigen stimulation. The nucleotide sequence is TGTGCCAGCAGTGAAGCGCGGGGTGGAGCTTTCTTT. Its translation is CASSEARGGAFF.